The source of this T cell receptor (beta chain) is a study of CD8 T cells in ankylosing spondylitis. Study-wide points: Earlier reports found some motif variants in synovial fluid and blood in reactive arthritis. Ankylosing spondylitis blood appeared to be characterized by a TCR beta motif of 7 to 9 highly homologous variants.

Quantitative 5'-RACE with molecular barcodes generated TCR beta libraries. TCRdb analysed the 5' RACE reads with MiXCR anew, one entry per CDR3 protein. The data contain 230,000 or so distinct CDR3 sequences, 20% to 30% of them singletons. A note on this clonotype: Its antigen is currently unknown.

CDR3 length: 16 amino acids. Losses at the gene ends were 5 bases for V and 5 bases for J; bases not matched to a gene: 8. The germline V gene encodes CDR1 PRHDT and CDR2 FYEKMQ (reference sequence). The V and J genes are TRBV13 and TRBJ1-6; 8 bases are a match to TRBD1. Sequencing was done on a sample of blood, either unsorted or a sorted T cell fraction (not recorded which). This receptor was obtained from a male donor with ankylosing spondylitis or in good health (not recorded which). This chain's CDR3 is CASSDSGTGNNSPLHF. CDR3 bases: TGTGCCAGCAGCGATTCTGGGACAGGTAATAATTCACCCCTCCACTTT.